This note documents a single TCR beta chain sequence. Germline V gives CDR1 MNHEY, CDR2 SVGEGT. The CDR3 spans 13 residues. Trimming removed 6 bases from V and 1 base from J, with 9 bases in between. This record belongs to a study of blood T cell repertoires in COVID-19. Study at large: The United States, Italy and Spain were the sources of the acute and convalescent COVID-19 samples. From T cells, B-cell-depleted T cells, or PBMCs came the material, which was cDNA or gDNA.

Per the authors' pipeline: How many nucleated cells were present was estimated from reference gene primer amplification. The method was immunoSEQ multiplex PCR; TCRdb's version includes in-frame clones alone and lacks a portion of them. That table is the source of V, J and clone size, and D and trimming were worked out from the DNA. The sample includes under 250,000 clones, roughly four fifths seen only once; the top ten take roughly 2.4%. This chain links TRBV6-2 or TRBV6-3 with TRBJ2-5, with D uncertain. The sequence was collected from a woman aged 55-75 years with acute or convalescent COVID-19. Sequenced sample: peripheral blood. The CDR3 DNA is TGTGCCAGCAGCCTAAGAGTCCAAGAGACCCAGTACTTC. Translation gives CASSLRVQETQYF.